Listed below are T cell receptor beta chains from one sample, sequenced in a study of cytomegalovirus exposure and HLA in healthy donors. Data came from immunoSEQ multiplex PCR; TCRdb stores just in-frame clones and leaves some out. The sample has approximately 100,000 clones; around 10% are singletons. Input material: PBMCs. The receptors come from a man aged 50 to 60 in good health and CMV-seropositive. The CDR3 runs from the conserved cysteine through the conserved F or W. A D gene is named only where the DNA matches it firmly. The listing skips clone size in some rows; elsewhere it reads once, few, many or a size class.

abundance	v_gene	d_gene	j_gene	CDR3nt	CDR3aa
few	TRBV5-1	.	TRBJ2-3	TGCGCCAGCAGCTTATCAGGGCACACAGATACGCAGTATTTT	CASSLSGHTDTQYF
.	TRBV2	TRBD1	TRBJ2-7	TGTGCCATCGCGGGACAGGGTAGATTGGGGGAATCCTACGAGCAGTACTTC	CAIAGQGRLGESYEQYF
.	TRBV28	TRBD1	TRBJ2-7	TGTGCCAGCAGGACCCAGGGACAGAATTCCTACGAGCAGTACTTC	CASRTQGQNSYEQYF
many	TRBV6-5	.	TRBJ2-5	TGTGCCGCCCTGACGGGAGAGACCCAGTACTTC	CAALTGETQYF
few	TRBV7-2	.	TRBJ2-7	TGTGCCAGCAGCCTTCATCCGGGACTGGGCTACGAGCAGTACTTC	CASSLHPGLGYEQYF
.	TRBV2	TRBD1	TRBJ2-1	TGTGCCAGCAAGCCCCAGGGGGTTCAGTTCTTC	CASKPQGVQFF
few	TRBV6-1	.	TRBJ2-7	TGTGCCAGCAGTGAAGCCACGGGACTGCGATCCTACGAGCAGTACTTC	CASSEATGLRSYEQYF
.	TRBV7-3	.	TRBJ2-2	TGTGCCAGCAGCTTACTAGGGAACACCGGGGAGCTGTTTTTT	CASSLLGNTGELFF
few	TRBV29-1	.	TRBJ2-3	TGCAGCGTTGACGAAGGGGGCACAGATACGCAGTATTTT	CSVDEGGTDTQYF
.	TRBV7-8	.	TRBJ2-7	TGTGCCAGCAGCTTAGGAGCAGGGCGCTACGAGCAGTACTTC	CASSLGAGRYEQYF
few	TRBV27	.	TRBJ2-1	TGTGCCAGCAGAGGGACATTGCACAATGAGCAGTTCTTC	CASRGTLHNEQFF
few	TRBV5-4	TRBD2	TRBJ2-1	TGTGCCAGCAGCTTGGGGACTAGCGGGACCTACAATGAGCAGTTCTTC	CASSLGTSGTYNEQFF
.	TRBV28	TRBD2	TRBJ2-3	TGTGCCAGCAGTGCCGGGACTAGCGGGTGGGGGCCCCCAGATACGCAGTATTTT	CASSAGTSGWGPPDTQYF
.	TRBV11-3	.	TRBJ2-7	TGTGCCAGCAGCGCGGAGGGCCGCTACGAGCAGTACTTC	CASSAEGRYEQYF
.	TRBV4-1	.	TRBJ2-4	TGCGCCAGCAGCCAAGAAGCCGGGAGCAAAAACATTCAGTACTTC	CASSQEAGSKNIQYF
.	TRBV5-1	TRBD2	TRBJ2-5	TGCGCCAGCAGCTCGGGACTAGCGGGAGGGAATCAAGAGACCCAGTACTTC	CASSSGLAGGNQETQYF
.	TRBV7-9	TRBD2	TRBJ2-7	TGTGCCAGCAGCTTACAGGGACTAGCGGGATACGAGCAGTACTTC	CASSLQGLAGYEQYF
.	TRBV6-5	.	TRBJ1-5	TGTGCCAGCAGTCCGCAGGAATATAGCAATCAGCCCCAGCATTTT	CASSPQEYSNQPQHF
.	TRBV6-6	TRBD1	TRBJ1-2	TGTGCCAGCAGTCCAGGGGGCAACTATGGCTACACCTTC	CASSPGGNYGYTF
.	TRBV28	.	TRBJ1-1	TGTGCCACCCTTGCGGGCCCCTCGAACACTGAAGCTTTCTTT	CATLAGPSNTEAFF
many	TRBV14	TRBD1	TRBJ1-6	TGTGCCAGCAGCCCGGTGGGACAGGGCGATTCACCCCTCCACTTT	CASSPVGQGDSPLHF
few	TRBV29-1	TRBD2	TRBJ2-1	TGCAGCGTTGAAGTCCCTAGCGGGAGGGTTAGCTCCTACAATGAGCAGTTCTTC	CSVEVPSGRVSSYNEQFF
.	TRBV5-4	.	TRBJ2-7	TGTGCCAGCAGCTTAGACAGGAGTCTCTACGAGCAGTACTTC	CASSLDRSLYEQYF
few	TRBV6-9	TRBD1	TRBJ1-1	TGTGCCAGCAGTCCTCCACCGGACAGGGGAAGCATGAACACTGAAGCTTTCTTT	CASSPPPDRGSMNTEAFF
few	TRBV9	.	TRBJ2-2	TGTGCCAGCAGCGTAGTGCGGACCGGGGAGCTGTTTTTT	CASSVVRTGELFF
.	TRBV11-3	.	TRBJ2-1	TGTGCCAGCAGCTCCTCTGGACTGAGGAATGAGCAGTTCTTC	CASSSSGLRNEQFF
.	TRBV6-1	TRBD2	TRBJ2-7	TGTGCCAGCAGTTCTAGCGGAGAGGCCTACGAGCAGTACTTC	CASSSSGEAYEQYF
few	TRBV28	TRBD1	TRBJ1-5	TGTGCCAGCAGCTCACCACACAGGGGGAAAAGTCAGCCCCAGCATTTT	CASSSPHRGKSQPQHF
few	TRBV6-1	.	TRBJ1-2	TGTGCCAGCAGTGATCTAGACCTCGGGACTCCGACTAATAACTATGGCTACACCTTC	CASSDLDLGTPTNNYGYTF
.	TRBV6-6	.	TRBJ1-1	TGTGCCAGCAGTTACTCCGGACAGACCGAAGCTTTCTTT	CASSYSGQTEAFF
few	TRBV7-8	.	TRBJ2-1	TGTGCCAGCAGCTCAGCCCCCTTGGGTGCGCGGGACGGCAATGAGCAGTTCTTC	CASSSAPLGARDGNEQFF
few	TRBV7-2	.	TRBJ2-2	TGTGCCAGCAGCTTTAGCGGGAACACCGGGGAGCTGTTTTTT	CASSFSGNTGELFF
few	TRBV6-1	TRBD2	TRBJ2-1	TGTGCCAGCATGGCGGGACTAGCGGGAGGAAATGAGCAGTTCTTC	CASMAGLAGGNEQFF
.	TRBV6-5	TRBD2	TRBJ2-1	TGTGCCAGCAGCCGGGTCGGACTAGCGGGAGGTTTCCAGTTCTTC	CASSRVGLAGGFQFF
.	TRBV4-1	TRBD2	TRBJ2-7	TGCGCCAGCAGCCTCCAGGGACTAGCGGGTTCAGCCTACGAGCAGTACTTC	CASSLQGLAGSAYEQYF
.	TRBV11-2	.	TRBJ1-5	TGTGCCAGCAGCCTTACCAGGGGTAGCAATCAGCCCCAGCATTTT	CASSLTRGSNQPQHF
few	TRBV9	.	TRBJ2-1	TGTGCCAGCAGCGTAGTTTACAGCTCCTACAATGAGCAGTTCTTC	CASSVVYSSYNEQFF
.	TRBV5-1	.	TRBJ2-5	TGCGCCAGCGCCCAGCGCGGGGGCGGGGAGACCCAGTACTTC	CASAQRGGGETQYF
few	TRBV29-1	.	TRBJ1-2	TGCAGCGTTAATAGCGCGACGGAACACAGTGGCTACACCTTC	CSVNSATEHSGYTF
.	TRBV9	.	TRBJ2-7	TGTGCCAGCAGCGCCGGAGCCACTAGTAGCGAGCAGTACTTC	CASSAGATSSEQYF
few	TRBV7-9	TRBD2	TRBJ2-7	TGTGCCAGCAGCTTGGGAGGGATCCCCTCCTACGAGCAGTACTTC	CASSLGGIPSYEQYF
.	TRBV28	.	TRBJ2-1	TGTGCCAGCAGTTTCGGGTCAGGGGGGACTCGCAATGAGCAGTTCTTC	CASSFGSGGTRNEQFF
many	TRBV7-9	.	TRBJ1-4	TGTGCCAGCAGCGAGCGAGCCCCCAATGAAAAACTGTTTTTT	CASSERAPNEKLFF
.	TRBV5-4	TRBD2	TRBJ2-5	TGTGCCAGCAGCTTGGATCCCCATAGCGGGACTGAGGAGACCCAGTACTTC	CASSLDPHSGTEETQYF
few	TRBV30	TRBD1	TRBJ2-4	TGTGCCTGGACTGGGACAGGGGCCTGGAACATTCAGTACTTC	CAWTGTGAWNIQYF
few	TRBV6-5	TRBD1	TRBJ1-2	TGTGCCAGCAGTCTGAGGGGGCGCGGTGAATATGGCTACACCTTC	CASSLRGRGEYGYTF
few	TRBV14	.	TRBJ1-1	TGTGCCAGCAGCCAAGTGGGGGGGTCGGACACTGAAGCTTTCTTT	CASSQVGGSDTEAFF
few	TRBV5-5	.	TRBJ2-7	TGTGCCAGCAGCCCAGTAACAGGGTTCTACGAGCAGTACTTC	CASSPVTGFYEQYF
.	TRBV11-3	.	TRBJ1-1	TGTGCCAGCAGCTTAGCAGAGGGGGCTGAAGCTTTCTTT	CASSLAEGAEAFF
few	TRBV27	TRBD1	TRBJ2-7	TGTGCCAGCAGTTTACAGGGGACAGGGAGTTTAGGAGCCTACGAGCAGTACTTC	CASSLQGTGSLGAYEQYF
.	TRBV6-1	.	TRBJ1-5	TGTGCCATCACGGACAGTTTCAATCAGCCCCAGCATTTT	CAITDSFNQPQHF
.	TRBV5-4	TRBD2	TRBJ2-1	TGTGCCAGCAGCCAAGGACTAGCGGGAGGGCCTGGGAATGAGCAGTTCTTC	CASSQGLAGGPGNEQFF
.	TRBV5-1	TRBD1	TRBJ1-3	TGCGCCAGCAGCTTGGGGACAGGGCAGAGGGGAAACACCATATATTTT	CASSLGTGQRGNTIYF